Detailed here is one T cell receptor (beta chain). Its antigen remains unknown. The entry originates in a study of T cell responses to AZD1222 COVID-19 vaccine. Findings and limits, study-wide: Repertoires were sampled only after the peak T cell response.

The V and J ends lost 2 bases and 6 bases respectively, with 10 bases between them. Germline CDR1 reads LNHDA; CDR2 reads SQIVND (reference sequence). The CDR3 extends over 14 amino acids. The table came from immunoSEQ multiplex PCR; TCRdb's copy has only in-frame clones and leaves some out. The data contain 110,000 or so clones, approximately 88% of them singletons. This specimen was peripheral blood, taken 28 days after the second AZD1222 dose. The rearrangement joins TRBV19 to TRBJ1-4; perhaps TRBD1 as D (6 bases). The TCR sequence derives from an adult who received the AZD1222 COVID-19 vaccine. CDR3 nucleotides: TGTGCCAGTAGTATAACAGGGACGTATGAAAAACTGTTTTTT. Encoded protein: CASSITGTYEKLFF.